This TCR beta chain was sequenced in a study of tumor-infiltrating lymphocytes in localized non-small cell lung cancer. Data came from immunoSEQ multiplex PCR; TCRdb stores just in-frame clones and leaves some out. This table holds about 7,100 clones, 70% to 80% found once. Looked up from germline, CDR1 is SGDLS and CDR2 is YYNGEE. The CDR3 totals 14 residues. V shed 4 bases, J shed 0 bases, and the junction held 2 bases outside the gene matches. The V and J genes are TRBV9 and TRBJ2-5; 8 bases are shared with TRBD2. Sequencing was carried out using uninvolved lung tissue not adjacent to the tumor. This receptor was taken from a human donor with non-small cell lung cancer. The CDR3 nucleotides are TGTGCCAGCAGCTTTAGCGGGAACCAAGAGACCCAGTACTTC. Encoded protein: CASSFSGNQETQYF.